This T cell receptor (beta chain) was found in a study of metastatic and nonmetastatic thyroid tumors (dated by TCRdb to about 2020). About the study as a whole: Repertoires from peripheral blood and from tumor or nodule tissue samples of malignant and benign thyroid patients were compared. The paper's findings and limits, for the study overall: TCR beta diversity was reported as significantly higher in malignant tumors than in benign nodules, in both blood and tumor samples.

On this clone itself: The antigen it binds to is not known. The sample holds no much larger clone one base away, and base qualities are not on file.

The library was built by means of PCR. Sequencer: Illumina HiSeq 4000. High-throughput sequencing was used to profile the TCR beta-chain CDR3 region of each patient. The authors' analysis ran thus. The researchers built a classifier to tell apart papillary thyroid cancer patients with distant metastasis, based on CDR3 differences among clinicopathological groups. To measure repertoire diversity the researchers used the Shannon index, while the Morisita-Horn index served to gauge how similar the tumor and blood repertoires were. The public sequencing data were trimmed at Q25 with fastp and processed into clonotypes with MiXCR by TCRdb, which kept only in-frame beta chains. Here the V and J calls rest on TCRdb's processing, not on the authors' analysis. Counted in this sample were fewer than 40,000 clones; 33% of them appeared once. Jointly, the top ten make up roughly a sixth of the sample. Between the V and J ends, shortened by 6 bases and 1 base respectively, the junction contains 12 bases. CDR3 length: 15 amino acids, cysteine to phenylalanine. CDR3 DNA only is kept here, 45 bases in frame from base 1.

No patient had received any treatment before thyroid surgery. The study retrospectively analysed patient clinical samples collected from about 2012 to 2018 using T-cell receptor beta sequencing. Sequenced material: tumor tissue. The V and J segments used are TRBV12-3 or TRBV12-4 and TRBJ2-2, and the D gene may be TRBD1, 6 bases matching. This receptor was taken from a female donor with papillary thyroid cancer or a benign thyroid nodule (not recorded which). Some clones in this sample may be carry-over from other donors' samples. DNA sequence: TGTGCCAGCAGAGGACCGGGACAGAACACCGGGGAGCTGTTTTTT. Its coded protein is CASRGPGQNTGELFF.